This TCR beta chain was recovered during a study of blood T cell repertoires in COVID-19. From germline, CDR1 is GTSNPN and CDR2 SVGIG (reference sequence). This CDR3 spans 15 amino acids. Deletions cut 6 bases from V and 0 bases from J, with 16 bases between. Clones were read by immunoSEQ multiplex PCR, and TCRdb kept only the in-frame ones, dropping some. The sample contains more than 300,000 clones, more than 70% of which appear only once. Sequenced input: peripheral blood. V gene TRBV30 combines with J gene TRBJ2-3; D is uncertain. This sequence was found in a woman aged 30 to 39 with COVID-19, enrolled during active disease. Written as DNA, the CDR3 is TGTGCCTGCCGCCCCTCTTTCGGGAGCACAGATACGCAGTATTTT. It specifies CACRPSFGSTDTQYF. Together with reference TRBV30 and TRBJ2-3, the CDR3 gives the full variable domain: SQTIHQWPATLVQPVGSPLSLECTVEGTSNPNLYWYRQAAGRGLQLLFYSVGIGQISSEVPQNLSASRPQDRQFILSSKKLLLSDSGFYLCACRPSFGSTDTQYFGPGTRLTVL.